This entry lists 18 T cell receptor beta chains sequenced from one sample in a study of identifying expanded T cells in peripheral blood. Generated by immunoSEQ multiplex PCR, the TCRdb table keeps only in-frame clones and is missing some. The table shows over 75,000 clones, with about nine tenths occurring only once. Sample: blood. The origin of the receptors is a person aged 18 to 70 in good health.

The rearrangement uses TRBV7-2 and TRBJ2-6; possible D gene TRBD1, 7 bases. V was shortened by 5 bases and J by 4 bases, with 18 bases between the two germline ends. This CDR3 region has 17 residues. Per the germline V gene, CDR1 is SGHTA and CDR2 is FQGNSA. The CDR3 DNA is TGTGCCAGCAGCGGGTACAGGGGAGGAACCGGGGCCAACGTCCTGACTTTC. As protein: CASSGYRGGTGANVLTF.

The DNA of the CDR3 is TGCGCCAGCAGCCAAGATGGGGGCGCTGGGGCCAACGTCCTGACTTTC. Protein: CASSQDGGAGANVLTF. The rearrangement links TRBV4-1 to TRBJ2-6, with D possibly TRBD1 on 6 matching bases. There are 16 residues in the CDR3. V lost 0 bases, J lost 2 bases, and 8 bases lay in between. From germline, CDR1 is MGHRA and CDR2 YSYEKL.

This chain links TRBV5-1 with TRBJ2-3; unclear D gene. This CDR3 is built from 15 residues. The germline gives CDR1 SGHRS, CDR2 YFSETQ. V lost 4 bases and J lost 0, with 12 bases in between. In nucleotides, the CDR3 is TGCGCCAGCAGCCCCGGACCTTCTAGCACAGATACGCAGTATTTT. Translation: CASSPGPSSTDTQYF.

The chain combines TRBV5-1 with TRBJ2-5, with 8 bases lining up with TRBD1. The CDR3 sequence is 14 residues long. The V gene's germline CDR1 is SGHRS and CDR2 YFSETQ. V lost 4 bases and J lost 4; bases outside the gene matches: 6. The CDR3 DNA reads TGCGCCAGCAGCACAGGGGGTTTATCAGAGACCCAGTACTTC. Translation: CASSTGGLSETQYF.

Sample share makes this clone medium-sized. Other DNA variants within this sample encode the same CDR3. The chain combines TRBV6-4 with TRBJ2-3, with D possibly being TRBD1 or TRBD2 (6 bases each). The germline gives CDR1 MRHNA, CDR2 SNTAGT. The CDR3 length is 15 residues. The V end was cut by 0 bases, the J end by 1 base, with 8 bases between. The DNA for the CDR3 is TGTGCCAGCAGTGACTCGAGGGGGGGCACAGATACGCAGTATTTT. Its translation: CASSDSRGGTDTQYF.

The table lists this clone with a few counts. J is TRBJ2-7 and V is TRBV21-1; TRBD1 is taken as the D call from the table, unchecked against the DNA. TRBV21-1 has pseudogene status. The CDR3 covers 17 residues. The CDR3 sequence is CASSKALRDRGCYEQYF. As DNA, the CDR3 is TGTGCCAGCAGCAAAGCGCTCCGGGACAGGGGGTGCTACGAGCAGTACTTC.

CDR3 DNA sequence: TGTGCCATCAGTGCCCCAGGACAGGGATCCCAAGAGACCCAGTACTTC. It specifies CAISAPGQGSQETQYF. V and J are TRBV10-3 and TRBJ2-5, with 8 bases that match TRBD1. The V and J ends lost 4 bases and 1 base, in that order; junction bases with no gene match: 8. The CDR3 extends over 16 amino acids. The V gene's germline CDR1 is ENHRY and CDR2 SYGVKD.

The rearrangement joins TRBV6-6 to TRBJ1-1, with D perhaps matching TRBD1 (5 bases). The length of the CDR3 is 13 residues. Germline V gene lookup returns CDR1 MNHNY and CDR2 SVGAGI (reference sequence). V was cut by 7 bases and J by 6 bases, with 15 bases left in between. DNA for the CDR3: TGTGCCAGCACCAGGGACCGCTCCGCTGAAGCTTTCTTT. The encoded protein is CASTRDRSAEAFF.

V is TRBV10-3 and J is TRBJ1-1; 8 bases match TRBD1. Looked up from germline, CDR1 is ENHRY and CDR2 is SYGVKD. V was clipped by 6 bases and J by 4 bases; unmatched bases: 4. CDR3 length equals 13 residues. The CDR3, as DNA: TGTGCCATCAGGCCCGACAGGGGCACTGAAGCTTTCTTT. It yields the protein CAIRPDRGTEAFF.

The CDR3 region is CASSKGARTYTEAFF. In nucleotides, the CDR3 is TGTGCCAGCAGCAAAGGGGCCAGGACCTACACTGAAGCTTTCTTT. The chain combines TRBV21-1 with TRBJ1-1. TRBV21-1 represents a pseudogene. CDR3 length: 15 amino acids.

The count of this clone is one. The rearrangement links TRBV7-6 to TRBJ1-3; D gene uncertain. The CDR3 loop spans 12 amino acids. Germline CDR1 SGHVS, CDR2 FNYEAQ. Trimming removed 1 base from V and 4 bases from J, with 2 bases in between. CDR3 coding DNA: TGTGCCAGCAGCTTAGAGGGAAACACCATATATTTT. Protein sequence: CASSLEGNTIYF.

V usage is TRBV9 and J usage is TRBJ2-1; TRBD1 might be the D (6 bases). Trimming pared 2 bases from V and 5 bases from J, leaving 11 bases between. The CDR3 spans 14 residues. Germline CDR1 SGDLS, CDR2 YYNGEE. CDR3: CASSVGTLNNEQFF. CDR3 coding DNA: TGTGCCAGCAGCGTGGGGACACTAAACAATGAGCAGTTCTTC. The full variable domain, with the rest looked up from reference TRBV9 and TRBJ2-1, is DSGVTQTPKHLITATGQRVTLRCSPRSGDLSVYWYQQSLDQGLQFLIQYYNGEERAKGNILERFSAQQFPDLHSELNLSSLELGDSALYFCASSVGTLNNEQFFGPGTRLTVL.

The chain is built from TRBV6-1 and TRBJ2-2; no firm D call. CDR3 size: 18 residues. Germline V CDR1 and CDR2: MNHNS, SASEGT. The ends were cut back, 4 bases at V and 7 bases at J, with 25 bases in the middle. The CDR3 bases are TGTGCCAGCAGTGCCACCCGGGTGACGGCAGTCTCAGGCGGGGAGCTGTTTTTT. This sequence encodes CASSATRVTAVSGGELFF.

This rearrangement joins TRBV9 to TRBJ1-1, with a weak D call TRBD1 (5 bases). V lost 4 bases and J lost 4, with 14 bases in between. Germline lookup yields CDR1 SGDLS and CDR2 YYNGEE. The CDR3 extends over 14 amino acids. The CDR3 DNA sequence: TGTGCCAGCAGCCCCATTAGGGGAGGCACTGAAGCTTTCTTT. It yields the protein CASSPIRGGTEAFF.

The chain carries TRBV28 and TRBJ1-1, with D perhaps matching TRBD1 (5 bases). Germline V gives CDR1 MDHEN, CDR2 SYDVKM. The CDR3 runs to 15 residues. V dropped 2 bases and J dropped 0 bases, with 10 bases sitting between them. As DNA, the CDR3 is TGTGCCAGCAGTTTACAGGGCAATTTGAACACTGAAGCTTTCTTT. This codes for CASSLQGNLNTEAFF.

This clone was seen a handful of times. V and J are TRBV6-1 and TRBJ2-7; D is ambiguous. Germline V gene data show CDR1 as MNHNS and CDR2 as SASEGT. V lost 0 bases to trimming and J lost 0 bases, with 12 bases between them. This CDR3 is 16 amino acids long. The CDR3 DNA reads TGTGCCAGCAGTGAAGCGGTAAGGGTCCCCTCCTACGAGCAGTACTTC. Its translation: CASSEAVRVPSYEQYF.

This chain links TRBV11-2 with TRBJ2-1, with 9 bases identical to TRBD2. CDR1 is SGHAT, CDR2 FQNNGV, per germline. J gave up 0 bases and V 1 base, and 10 bases lay outside the gene matches. The CDR3 runs 19 residues. CDR3 nucleotide sequence: TGTGCCAGCAGCTTAGGGCTAGCGGGACCCACTAGCTCCTACAATGAGCAGTTCTTC. The encoded protein is CASSLGLAGPTSSYNEQFF.

The chain links TRBV7-8 to TRBJ1-4; 7 bases align to TRBD1. CDR1 and CDR2 (germline): SGHVS, FQNEAQ. Germline trimming cut 2 bases from V and 5 bases from J; bases unmatched to any gene: 5. CDR3 length: 15 residues. CDR3 sequence: CASSLFGTANEKLFF. The CDR3 DNA reads TGTGCCAGCAGCTTATTTGGGACAGCAAATGAAAAACTGTTTTTT.